This T cell receptor beta chain is drawn from a study of post-analysis software for immune sequencing data. Turning to the study itself: Both relapsing-remitting and secondary progressive multiple sclerosis featured among the disease courses, as did progressive-relapsing multiple sclerosis.

Worth noting for this clonotype: Antigen specificity is unknown.

Findings of the study overall: A few TRBV segments (TRBV5-6, TRBV5-1 and TRBV20-1 among them) occurred more frequently in patients than in controls.

Built from TCR beta cDNA, the libraries had unique molecular identifiers in them. T cells numbering roughly 1 to 10 million yielded about 500,000 cDNA molecules. TCRdb ran MiXCR on the PCR reads and lists one entry per CDR3 protein. The sample has fewer than 850,000 distinct CDR3 sequences, roughly 29% seen once. The CDR3 sequence is 15 residues long. Trimming took off 5 bases at V and 4 bases at J, with 17 bases between the two ends. The chain has TRBV12-3 or TRBV12-4 and TRBJ1-1; tentatively, D is TRBD1 (6 bases). Sequencing was done on a sample of blood. The source of this sequence is a girl aged 5-17 years with multiple sclerosis. CDR3 region: CASSNTGSHGTEAFF. DNA of the CDR3: TGTGCCAGCAGTAACACAGGGAGCCACGGCACTGAAGCTTTCTTT.